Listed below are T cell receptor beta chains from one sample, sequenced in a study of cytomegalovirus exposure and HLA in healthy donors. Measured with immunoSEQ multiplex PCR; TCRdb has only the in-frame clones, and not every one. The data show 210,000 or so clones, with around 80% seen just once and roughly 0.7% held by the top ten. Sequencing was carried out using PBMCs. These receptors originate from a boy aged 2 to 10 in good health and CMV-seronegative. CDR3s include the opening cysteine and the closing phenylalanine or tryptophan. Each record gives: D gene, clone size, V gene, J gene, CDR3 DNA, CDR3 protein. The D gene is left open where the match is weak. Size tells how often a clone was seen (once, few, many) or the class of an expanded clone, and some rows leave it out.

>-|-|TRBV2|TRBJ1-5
TGTGCCAGTACTGTGGGGGAGGGTCAGCCCCAGCATTTT
CASTVGEGQPQHF
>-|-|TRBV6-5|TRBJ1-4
TGTGCCAGCAGCAGGGGCACTCCTAATGAAAAACTGTTTTTT
CASSRGTPNEKLFF
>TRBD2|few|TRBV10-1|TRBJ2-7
TGCGCCAGCATGTCGGGAGGTTCATACGAGCAGTACTTC
CASMSGGSYEQYF
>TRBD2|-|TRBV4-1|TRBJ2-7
TGCGCCAGCAGCCAAGATGGAAGCGGGAGGGCAGCCTACGAGCAGTACTTC
CASSQDGSGRAAYEQYF
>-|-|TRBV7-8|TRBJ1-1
TGTGCCAGCAGCTTAGACGGAGACAGGATGAACACTGAAGCTTTCTTT
CASSLDGDRMNTEAFF
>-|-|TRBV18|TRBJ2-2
TGTGCCAGCTCACCCCAGGCGGGGAGCACCGGGGAGCTGTTTTTT
CASSPQAGSTGELFF
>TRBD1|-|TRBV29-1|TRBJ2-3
TGCAGCGCCCACAGGGGAACGCAGTATTTT
CSAHRGTQYF
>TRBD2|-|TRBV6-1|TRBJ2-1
TGTGCCAGCAGTTCTAGCGGCTACTACAATGAGCAGTTCTTC
CASSSSGYYNEQFF
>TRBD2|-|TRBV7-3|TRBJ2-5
TGTGCCAGCAGCTTAATTAAGTGGGGGACTAGCGACCTCGGGGCCCAGTACTTC
CASSLIKWGTSDLGAQYF
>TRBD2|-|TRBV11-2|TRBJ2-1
TGTGCCAGCAGTTTTCGCGGGGGGGCTTCCTACAATGAGCAGTTCTTC
CASSFRGGASYNEQFF
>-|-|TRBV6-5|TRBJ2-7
TGTGCCAGCAGTTCCCCGGGACTCCAGGCCTACGAGCAGTACTTC
CASSSPGLQAYEQYF
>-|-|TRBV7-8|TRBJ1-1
TGTGCCAGCAGCTTAGCGGGCACCTACTCCACTGAAGCTTTCTTT
CASSLAGTYSTEAFF
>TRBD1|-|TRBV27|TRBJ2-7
TGTGCCAGCAGTCCCGGACAGGGATTGAACGAGCAGTACTTC
CASSPGQGLNEQYF
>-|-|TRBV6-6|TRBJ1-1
TGTGCCAGCAGTTACTCGAGGTGGCACACGAACACTGAAGCTTTCTTT
CASSYSRWHTNTEAFF
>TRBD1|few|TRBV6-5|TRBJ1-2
TGTGCCAGCAGCCCCAGGGGACAGAACTATGGCTACACCTTC
CASSPRGQNYGYTF
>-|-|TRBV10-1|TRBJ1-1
TGCGCCAGCAGTGTATATCTTGCCGGAGTCATGAACACTGAAGCTTTCTTT
CASSVYLAGVMNTEAFF
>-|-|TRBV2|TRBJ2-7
TGTGCCAGCAGTGAAGCCACGACAGTCCCCACGTACGAGCAGTACTTC
CASSEATTVPTYEQYF
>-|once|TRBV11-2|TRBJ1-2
TGTGCCAGCAGCTTAGGGAGCTATGGCTACACCTTC
CASSLGSYGYTF
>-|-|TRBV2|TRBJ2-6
TGTGCCAGCCGCAGGGACTCTGGGGCCAACGTCCTGACTTTC
CASRRDSGANVLTF
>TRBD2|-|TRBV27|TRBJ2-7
TGTGCCAGCAGTTCCGGGACTAGAGGGTACGAGCAGTACTTC
CASSSGTRGYEQYF
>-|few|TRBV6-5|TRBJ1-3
TGTGCCAGCAGGCTAACCATCAACTCTGGAAACACCATATATTTT
CASRLTINSGNTIYF
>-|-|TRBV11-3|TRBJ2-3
TGTGCCAGCAGCTTAGCGGGGAGCACAGATACGCAGTATTTT
CASSLAGSTDTQYF
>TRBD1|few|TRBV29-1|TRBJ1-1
TGCAGCGTGGGAACGGGACAGGGGAACACTGAAGCTTTCTTT
CSVGTGQGNTEAFF
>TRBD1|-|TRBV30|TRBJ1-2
TGTGCCTGGAGTGGACAGGGGCGACCCTTAGCTAACTATGGCTACACCTTC
CAWSGQGRPLANYGYTF
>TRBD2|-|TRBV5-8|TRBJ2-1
TGTGCCGGCAGCCAGATCCTTAGCGGGGGCTCCTACAATGAGCAGTTCTTC
CAGSQILSGGSYNEQFF
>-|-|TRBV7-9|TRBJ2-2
TGTGCCAGCCGTACAGGGAGCACCGGGGAGCTGTTTTTT
CASRTGSTGELFF
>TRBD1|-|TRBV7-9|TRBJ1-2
TGTGCCAGCAGCTTGGGTCGGACAGGGGGCGCGGATGGCTACACCTTC
CASSLGRTGGADGYTF
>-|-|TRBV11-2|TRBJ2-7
TGTGCCAGCAGCCCTCTGACAGAGCCCTACGAGCAGTACTTC
CASSPLTEPYEQYF
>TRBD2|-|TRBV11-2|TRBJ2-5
TGTGCCAGCAGCTTTAGCGGGGGAACACAAGAGACCCAGTACTTC
CASSFSGGTQETQYF
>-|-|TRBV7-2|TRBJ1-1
TGTGCCAGCAGCCGAACCCCCCCGGCAGGGGAGGGAACTGAAGCTTTCTTT
CASSRTPPAGEGTEAFF
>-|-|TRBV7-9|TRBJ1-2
TGTGCCAGCAGCTTAGTAGGCAGCGACTTCGGTGGCTACACCTTC
CASSLVGSDFGGYTF
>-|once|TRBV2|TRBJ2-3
TGTGCCAGCAGTGAAGCGGGAGTCGATGTAGATACGCAGTATTTT
CASSEAGVDVDTQYF
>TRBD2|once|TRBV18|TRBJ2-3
TGTGCCAGCTCATGGACTAGCGGGTCTAGCACAGATACGCAGTATTTT
CASSWTSGSSTDTQYF
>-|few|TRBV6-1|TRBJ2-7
TGTGCCAGCAACCAGATTACCTACGAGCAGTACTTC
CASNQITYEQYF
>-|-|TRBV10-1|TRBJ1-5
TGCGCCAGCAGTGAAAACAGGAGGGGTCAGCCCCAGCATTTT
CASSENRRGQPQHF
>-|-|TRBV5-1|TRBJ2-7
TGCGCCAGCAAGAGGTACGAGCAGTACTTC
CASKRYEQYF
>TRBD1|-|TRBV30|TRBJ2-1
TGTGCCTGGAGTCCCGGGACAGGGGTTTCCGATGAGCAGTTCTTC
CAWSPGTGVSDEQFF
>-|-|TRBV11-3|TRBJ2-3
TGTGCCAGCAGCTTTTACCGGACAGATACGCAGTATTTT
CASSFYRTDTQYF
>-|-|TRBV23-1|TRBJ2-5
TGCGCCAGCAGTCAGAAGGGAGATCCAGAGACCCAGTACTTC
CASSQKGDPETQYF
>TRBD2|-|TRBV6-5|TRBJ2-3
TGTGCCAGCAGCCAGGGACTAGCGGGGGTGGATACGCAGTATTTT
CASSQGLAGVDTQYF
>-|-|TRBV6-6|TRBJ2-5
TGTGCCAGCAGCGTCGCGGCAGGGATGGAGACCCAGTACTTC
CASSVAAGMETQYF
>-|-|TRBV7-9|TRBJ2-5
TGTGCCAGCAGCTTAGAAGGTTTGGGAGGCGTAGAGACCCAGTACTTC
CASSLEGLGGVETQYF
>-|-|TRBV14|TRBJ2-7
TGTGCCAGCAGCCAACTTCTAACAGCGGGTTTCTACGAGCAGTACTTC
CASSQLLTAGFYEQYF
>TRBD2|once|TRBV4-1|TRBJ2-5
TGCGCCAGCAGCCAAGGGGGACTAGCGGGGGGTACGGAGACCCAGTACTTC
CASSQGGLAGGTETQYF
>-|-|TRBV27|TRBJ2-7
TGTGCCAGCAGTTCGACTCCCTACGAGCAGTACTTC
CASSSTPYEQYF
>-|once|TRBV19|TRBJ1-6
TGTGCCAGTAGTACCGGAGACAGGACTAATTCACCCCTCCACTTT
CASSTGDRTNSPLHF
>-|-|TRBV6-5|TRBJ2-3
TGTGCCAGCAGTTACGATCAGGGACACAGATCGCAGTATTTT
CASSYDQGHRSQYF
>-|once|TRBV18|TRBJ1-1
TGTGCCAGCTCATACCAGGGGAACACTGAAGCTTTCTTT
CASSYQGNTEAFF
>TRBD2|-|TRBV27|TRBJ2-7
TGTGCCAGCAGTTTTCGGACTAGCTTAGTTTACGAGCAGTACTTC
CASSFRTSLVYEQYF
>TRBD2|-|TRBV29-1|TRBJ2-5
TGCAGCGCCGGGGGGGGAAAAGAGACCCAGTACTTC
CSAGGGKETQYF
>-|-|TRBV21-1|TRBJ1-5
TGTGCCAGCCTCCCCCGGGCGGGGCGGGTTCAGCCCCAGCATTTT
CASLPRAGRVQPQHF
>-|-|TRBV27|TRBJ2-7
TGTGCCAGCAGTTCTAACAGCATCTACGAGCAGTACTTC
CASSSNSIYEQYF
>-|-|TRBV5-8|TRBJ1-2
TGTGCCAGCAGCCGCCGGGGGGTGGCTAACTATGGCTACACCTTC
CASSRRGVANYGYTF
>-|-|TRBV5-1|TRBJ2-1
TGCGCCAGCAGCCCCGAGCCATCCTACAATGAGCAGTTCTTC
CASSPEPSYNEQFF
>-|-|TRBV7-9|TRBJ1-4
TGTGCCAGCAGCTTCATGAGCGCAACTAATGAAAAACTGTTTTTT
CASSFMSATNEKLFF
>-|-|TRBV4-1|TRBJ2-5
TGCGCCAGCAGCCAAGATCTTACGGGAGCGGGCAAGACCCAGTACTTC
CASSQDLTGAGKTQYF
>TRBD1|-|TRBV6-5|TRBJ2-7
TGTGCCAGCAGCAACGACAGGGATGGGTACGAGCAGTACTTC
CASSNDRDGYEQYF